These 25 T cell receptor beta chains originate from one sample sequenced in a study of blood T cells in healthy people across ages. Then a second PCR, running roughly 7 to 11 cycles, was carried out with a sample-barcoded 5' primer and a J-beta primer mix. TCRdb re-derived calls from the 5' RACE reads in MiXCR, one entry per CDR3 protein. Among around 1.5 million distinct CDR3 sequences listed, around 39% were seen once. Sequencing was performed on blood. The receptors here all came from a woman under 30 in good health.

This clonotype came up a few times. This chain links TRBV5-5 with TRBJ2-7; 12 positions match TRBD1. Germline CDR1 reads SGHKS; CDR2 reads YYEKEE (reference sequence). The CDR3 has 16 residues. Losses at the gene ends were 0 bases for V and 3 bases for J; bases not matched to a gene: 4. The DNA of the CDR3 is TGTGCCAGCAGCTTGGTAGGGACAGGGGGCGACTACGAGCAGTACTTC. Translated, it gives CASSLVGTGGDYEQYF.

In its sample, this clonotype was seen a few times. The chain carries TRBV4-1 and TRBJ2-5; 7 bases align to TRBD2. The CDR3 length is 15 residues. The germline CDR1 and CDR2 sequences are MGHRA and YSYEKL. V shed 0 bases, J shed 2 bases, and the junction held 3 bases outside the gene matches. The CDR3 bases are TGCGCCAGCAGCCAAGAGCTAGCGGCTCAAGAGACCCAGTACTTC. This gives the protein CASSQELAAQETQYF.

CDR3 sequence (DNA): TGCAGTGCCCACTCTGGGACAGGTAGCACAGATACGCAGTATTTT. Translating it yields CSAHSGTGSTDTQYF. The genes are TRBV20-1 and TRBJ2-3; 8 positions agree with TRBD1. V shed 6 bases and J 0 bases; nucleotides not matched to a gene: 8. The germline V gene encodes CDR1 DFQATT and CDR2 SNEGSKA (reference sequence). The CDR3 is made up of 15 amino acids.

In regard to this clonotype: Mismatch with germline at one junction end may stem from a read error. The chain uses TRBV5-1 and TRBJ2-7; TRBD1 or TRBD2 may be the D gene (5 bases each). TRBJ2-5 matches the DNA end more closely, so the J call is doubtful. This CDR3 spans 13 amino acids. Looked up from germline, CDR1 is SGHRS and CDR2 is YFSETQ. CDR3 protein: CASGFGTKETQYF. The CDR3 bases are TGCGCCAGCGGCTTCGGGACGAAAGAGACCCAGTACTTC.

J is TRBJ1-1 and V is TRBV2; the D gene is possibly TRBD1 (5 bases). Trimming removed 6 bases at V and 5 bases at J, with 19 bases between. CDR3 length equals 15 residues. Germline loops: CDR1 SNHLY, CDR2 FYNNEI. The CDR3 DNA follows: TGTGCCAGCAGCCTCCAGGCCCAAAGGGGAACTGAAGCTTTCTTT. This codes for CASSLQAQRGTEAFF.

In this sample, this clonotype turned up once. The chain links TRBV19 to TRBJ2-7, with D maybe TRBD2 (5 bases). The V end lost 3 bases, the J end lost 1 base, and 19 bases lay between the germline ends. Germline V gene lookup returns CDR1 LNHDA and CDR2 SQIVND (reference sequence). The CDR3 loop spans 17 amino acids. Here the CDR3 reads CASSIGFERLGSYEQYF. The CDR3 nucleotides are TGTGCCAGTAGTATTGGGTTTGAGCGGCTAGGTTCCTACGAGCAGTACTTC.

The V and J genes are TRBV10-2 and TRBJ2-7, with 9 bases that match TRBD2. The CDR3 spans 15 residues. The germline V gene has CDR1 WSHSY and CDR2 SAAADI. V lost 8 bases and J lost 2; bases outside the gene matches: 10. CDR3 region: CASGITSGPAYEQYF. The CDR3 region has the DNA TGCGCCAGCGGCATAACTAGCGGGCCTGCCTACGAGCAGTACTTC.

About this clonotype: The germline gene is not matched at one end of the junction; a read error may be the cause. The gene calls are TRBV20-1 and TRBJ2-7; 13 bases agree with TRBD2. The CDR3 length is 17 residues. Germline-derived CDR1 and CDR2 are DFQATT and SNEGSKA (reference sequence). CDR3 protein: CSVRGPTSGRLSYEQYF. Written as DNA, the CDR3 is TGCAGTGTTAGAGGCCCGACTAGCGGGAGGCTTTCCTACGAGCAGTACTTC.

This clonotype was seen only a few times. This chain connects TRBV19 to TRBJ2-1, with TRBD2 identical over 9 bases. V was pared by 4 bases and J by 4 bases, with 5 bases of the junction left unmatched. CDR3 length equals 15 residues. Looked up from germline, CDR1 is LNHDA and CDR2 is SQIVND (reference sequence). DNA for the CDR3: TGTGCCAGTAGTAGACCGGGACTAGCTTACAATGAGCAGTTCTTC. This gives the protein CASSRPGLAYNEQFF.

On this clonotype: Being one base from a much bigger clone, this may be a read error. The DNA for the CDR3 is TGCAGTGCTTCCCCCGGGACTAGCGTTCAAGAGACCCAGTTCTTC. Its protein is CSASPGTSVQETQFF. This sequence joins TRBV20-1 and TRBJ2-5; TRBD2 aligns across 10 bases. The DNA end is more similar to TRBJ2-1, so the J call may be wrong. Germline V gives CDR1 DFQATT, CDR2 SNEGSKA (reference sequence). The CDR3 loop spans 15 amino acids.

This clonotype has more than one count but fewer than ten. The gene calls are TRBV6-5 and TRBJ2-7; 10 nucleotides align to TRBD2. The CDR3 sequence is 16 residues long. With V trimmed by 1 base and J by 3 bases, 6 bases remained unmatched. Germline V gene sequence: CDR1 MNHEY, CDR2 SVGAGI. DNA for the CDR3: TGTGCCAGCAGTTACTTTACTAGCGGGGCATACTACGAGCAGTACTTC. It yields the protein CASSYFTSGAYYEQYF.

This chain connects TRBV7-9 to TRBJ2-1; the D is unclear. The better agreement between TRBJ2-7 and the DNA end casts doubt on the J call. This CDR3 is 16 amino acids long. Germline V gene sequence: CDR1 SEHNR, CDR2 FQNEAQ (reference sequence). The CDR3 nucleotides read TGTGCCAGCAGCCTGACCGCAGCGAGCTCCTACAATGAGCAGTACTTC. Translation gives CASSLTAASSYNEQYF.

V gene TRBV3-1 combines with J gene TRBJ1-1, with D possibly being TRBD1 (5 bases). Germline loops: CDR1 LGHDT, CDR2 YNNKEL (reference sequence). The CDR3 has 14 amino acids. The V end was cut by 4 bases, the J end by 1 base, with 10 bases between. The DNA of the CDR3 is TGTGCCAGCAGCCGGGGGGATAGGAACACTGAAGCTTTCTTT. Translation gives CASSRGDRNTEAFF.

This chain joins TRBV27 and TRBJ2-7, with 8 bases fitting TRBD2. Germline trimming cut 2 bases from V and 2 bases from J; bases unmatched to any gene: 11. Germline CDR1 and CDR2: MNHEY and SMNVEV (reference sequence). The CDR3 totals 17 residues. CDR3 sequence: CASSLDPSGGTPYEQYF. The CDR3 DNA follows: TGTGCCAGCAGTTTAGATCCTTCGGGAGGGACTCCCTACGAGCAGTACTTC.

The chain recombines TRBV6-6 with TRBJ1-5; 8 nucleotides line up with TRBD1. The germline V gene encodes CDR1 MNHNY and CDR2 SVGAGI (reference sequence). Trimming removed 6 bases from V and 1 base from J; junction bases left unmatched: 2. CDR3 size: 14 residues. CDR3 region: CASRRQGSNQPQHF. In DNA form, the CDR3 reads TGTGCCAGCAGAAGACAGGGGAGCAATCAGCCCCAGCATTTT.

This clonotype has only one observation. This chain connects TRBV20-1 to TRBJ1-5; D call uncertain. Trimming took off 0 bases at V and 10 bases at J, with 16 bases between the two ends. This CDR3 spans 14 amino acids. The germline gives CDR1 DFQATT, CDR2 SNEGSKA (reference sequence). The CDR3 coding sequence is TGCAGTGCTAGAGATCAGGCTAAAATGCAACCCCAGCATTTT. It is translated as CSARDQAKMQPQHF.

This chain connects TRBV7-9 to TRBJ2-5; TRBD1 matches 7 bases. Germline CDR1 reads SEHNR; CDR2 reads FQNEAQ (reference sequence). The V segment lost 4 bases and the J segment 2 bases; nucleotides outside the gene matches: 7. The CDR3 contains 15 residues. In DNA form, the CDR3 reads TGTGCCAGCAGCTGCCGACCGGGACAGCAAGAGACCCAGTACTTC. Translation gives CASSCRPGQQETQYF.

A few counts support this clonotype. The chain combines TRBV20-1 with TRBJ2-5, with 7 bases fitting TRBD1. Germline CDR1 DFQATT, CDR2 SNEGSKA (reference sequence). V dropped 5 bases and J dropped 5; count of bases not matched to a gene: 8. This CDR3 has 13 residues. The DNA of the CDR3 is TGCAGTGCTCCGGGACAGATTCCCGAGACCCAGTACTTC. Its protein is CSAPGQIPETQYF.

This chain links TRBV15 with TRBJ1-1, with 8 nucleotides matching TRBD1. J gave up 3 bases and V 4 bases, and 13 bases lay outside the gene matches. CDR1 is LNHNV, CDR2 YYDKDF, per germline (reference sequence). The CDR3 has 17 amino acids. In DNA, the CDR3 is TGTGCCACCAGCACTACCAAGGGACAGGCCCCGGACACTGAAGCTTTCTTT. Translated, it gives CATSTTKGQAPDTEAFF.

The chain has TRBV5-1 and TRBJ1-6; D may be TRBD1 (6 bases). CDR3 length equals 15 residues. Germline V gene data show CDR1 as SGHRS and CDR2 as YFSETQ. V lost 0 bases, J lost 10 bases, and 14 bases lay in between. CDR3 sequence (DNA): TGCGCCAGCAGCTTGGCAGGGGACGGGAACTCACCCCTCCACTTT. It specifies CASSLAGDGNSPLHF.

The genes are TRBV6-1 and TRBJ2-3; the D is unclear. CDR1 and CDR2 (germline): MNHNS, SASEGT. The CDR3 totals 14 residues. V lost 1 base and J lost 0, with 5 bases in between. The CDR3 nucleotides read TGTGCCAGCAGTGAAGTGGCTAGCACAGATACGCAGTATTTT. This translates into CASSEVASTDTQYF.

This clonotype was counted between two and nine times. V usage is TRBV5-5 and J usage is TRBJ2-7; 9 positions match TRBD2. The length of the CDR3 is 15 residues. Per germline, CDR1 SGHKS and CDR2 YYEKEE (reference sequence). The V and J ends lost 3 bases and 7 bases, in that order; junction bases with no gene match: 11. CDR3 sequence (DNA): TGTGCCAGCAGCTCTGGAAGGACTAGCGTCGGAGAGCAGTACTTC. This sequence encodes CASSSGRTSVGEQYF.

This clonotype was detected only a few times. This chain links TRBV5-1 with TRBJ2-1; 10 nucleotides agree with TRBD2. The V and J ends lost 1 base and 3 bases, in that order; junction bases with no gene match: 4. This CDR3 has 16 residues. CDR1 is SGHRS and CDR2 is YFSETQ in the germline V gene. The DNA for the CDR3 is TGCGCCAGCAGCTTGACCCTAGCGGGGGTCTACAATGAGCAGTTCTTC. It codes for CASSLTLAGVYNEQFF.

The chain combines TRBV6-1 with TRBJ2-2, with D possibly matching TRBD1 (5 bases). The germline gives CDR1 MNHNS, CDR2 SASEGT. V lost 2 bases and J 3 bases, leaving 13 bases between the germline ends. The CDR3 totals 16 residues. The CDR3 loop is CASSEIGPRDTGELFF. The CDR3, as DNA: TGTGCCAGCAGTGAAATTGGGCCCAGGGACACCGGGGAGCTGTTTTTT.

This chain joins TRBV10-2 and TRBJ1-1; D is unclear. Between the trimmed V and J ends, which lost 5 bases and 3 bases, there was a span of 10 bases. Germline CDR1 WSHSY, CDR2 SAAADI. This CDR3 contains 13 residues. The chain's CDR3 is CASSLSGHTEAFF. CDR3 coding DNA: TGCGCCAGCAGTTTATCCGGGCACACTGAAGCTTTCTTT.